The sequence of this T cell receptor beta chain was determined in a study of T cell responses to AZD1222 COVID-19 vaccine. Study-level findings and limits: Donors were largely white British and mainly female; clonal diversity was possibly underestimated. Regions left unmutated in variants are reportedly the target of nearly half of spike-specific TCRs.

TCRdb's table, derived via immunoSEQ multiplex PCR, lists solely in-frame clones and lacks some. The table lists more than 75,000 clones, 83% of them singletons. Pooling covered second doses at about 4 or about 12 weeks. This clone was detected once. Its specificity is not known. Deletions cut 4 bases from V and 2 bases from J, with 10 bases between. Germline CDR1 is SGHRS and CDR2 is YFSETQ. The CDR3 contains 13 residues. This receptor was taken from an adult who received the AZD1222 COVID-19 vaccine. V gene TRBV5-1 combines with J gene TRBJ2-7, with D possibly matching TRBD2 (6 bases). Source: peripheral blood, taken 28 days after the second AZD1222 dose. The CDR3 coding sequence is TGCGCCAGCAGCCGGGAGCACCCCTACGAGCAGTACTTC. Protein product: CASSREHPYEQYF.